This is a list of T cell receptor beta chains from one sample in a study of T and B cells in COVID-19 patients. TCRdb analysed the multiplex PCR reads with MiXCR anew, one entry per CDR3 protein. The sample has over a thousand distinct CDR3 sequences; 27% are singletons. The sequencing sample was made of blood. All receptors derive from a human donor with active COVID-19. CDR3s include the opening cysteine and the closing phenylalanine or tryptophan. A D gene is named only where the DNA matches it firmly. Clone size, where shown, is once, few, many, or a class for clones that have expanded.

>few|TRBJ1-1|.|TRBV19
CASSPHLRTEAFF
TGTGCCAGTAGTCCCCACCTGAGGACTGAAGCTTTCTTT
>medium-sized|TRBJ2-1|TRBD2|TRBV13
CASSSRGGNEQFF
TGTGCCAGCAGCTCCCGCGGGGGCAATGAGCAGTTCTTC
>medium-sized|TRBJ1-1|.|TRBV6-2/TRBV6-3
CASSYSTGRAVRLNTEAFF
TGTGCCAGCAGTTACTCGACTGGCAGGGCCGTTAGGCTTAACACTGAAGCTTTCTTT
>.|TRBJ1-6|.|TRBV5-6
CASSRGRGSYNSPLHF
TGTGCCAGCAGTCGCGGACGGGGCTCCTATAATTCACCCCTCCACTTT
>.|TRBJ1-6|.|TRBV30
CAWSPSHSPLHF
TGTGCCTGGAGTCCTAGTCATTCACCCCTCCACTTT
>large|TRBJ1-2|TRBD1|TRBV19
CASSRRQGFGYTF
TGTGCCAGTAGTAGACGACAGGGGTTCGGCTACACCTTC
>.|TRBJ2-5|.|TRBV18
CASSPTGEGETQYF
TGTGCCAGCTCACCAACAGGGGAGGGCGAGACCCAGTACTTC
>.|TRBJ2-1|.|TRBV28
CASSGPGREQFF
TGTGCCAGCAGCGGGCCAGGAAGGGAGCAGTTCTTC
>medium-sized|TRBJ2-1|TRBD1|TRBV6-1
CASSVGQGDSSYNEQFF
TGTGCCAGCAGTGTCGGACAGGGGGATAGCTCCTACAATGAGCAGTTCTTC
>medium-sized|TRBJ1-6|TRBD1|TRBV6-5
CASRQGASGSPLHF
TGTGCCAGCAGGCAGGGGGCAAGCGGTTCACCCCTCCACTTT
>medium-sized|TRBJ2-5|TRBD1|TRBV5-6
CASSIWGQLVQETQYF
TGTGCCAGCAGCATCTGGGGACAGCTAGTACAAGAGACCCAGTACTTC
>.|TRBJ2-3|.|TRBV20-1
CSARGGRGDTQYF
TGCAGTGCTAGAGGGGGCAGGGGAGATACGCAGTATTTT
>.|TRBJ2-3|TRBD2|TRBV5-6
CASSLAGGTDTQYF
TGTGCCAGCAGCCTAGCGGGGGGCACAGATACGCAGTATTTT
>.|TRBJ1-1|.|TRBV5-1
CASSLDRFNTEAFF
TGCGCCAGCAGCTTGGATAGGTTCAACACTGAAGCTTTCTTT
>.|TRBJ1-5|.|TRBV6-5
CASSYSQYSNQPQHF
TGTGCCAGCAGTTACTCACAGTATAGCAATCAGCCCCAGCATTTT
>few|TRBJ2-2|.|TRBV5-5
CASSLIWDANTGELFF
TGTGCCAGCAGCCTCATATGGGACGCAAACACCGGGGAGCTGTTTTTT
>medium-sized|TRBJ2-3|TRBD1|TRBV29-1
CSVGPTGETDTQYF
TGCAGCGTGGGGCCGACAGGGGAGACAGATACGCAGTATTTT
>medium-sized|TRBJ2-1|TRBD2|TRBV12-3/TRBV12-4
CASSFKDGGRNEQFF
TGTGCCAGCAGTTTTAAGGACGGGGGGAGGAATGAGCAGTTCTTC
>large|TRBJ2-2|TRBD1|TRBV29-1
CSVTDRVDTGELFF
TGCAGCGTGACCGACAGGGTGGACACCGGGGAGCTGTTTTTT
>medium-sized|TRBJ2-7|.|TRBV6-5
CASSYGGGEQYF
TGTGCCAGCAGTTACGGGGGCGGCGAGCAGTACTTC
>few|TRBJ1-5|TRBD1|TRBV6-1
CASTWDRGNQPQHF
TGTGCCAGCACATGGGACAGGGGTAATCAGCCCCAGCATTTT
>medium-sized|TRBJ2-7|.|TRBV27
CASRGHSSYEQYF
TGTGCCAGCAGGGGCCACTCCTCCTACGAGCAGTACTTC
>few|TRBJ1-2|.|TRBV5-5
CASTLDLGGYGYTF
TGTGCCAGCACCTTGGACCTGGGTGGCTATGGCTACACCTTC
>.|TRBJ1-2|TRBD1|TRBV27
CARQGGYGYTF
TGTGCCAGACAGGGGGGCTATGGCTACACCTTC
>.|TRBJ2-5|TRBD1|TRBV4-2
CASSQGVGGAETQYF
TGTGCCAGCAGCCAAGGTGTAGGGGGCGCGGAGACCCAGTACTTC
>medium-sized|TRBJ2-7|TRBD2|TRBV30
CAWSVVSGYEQYF
TGTGCCTGGAGTGTAGTTAGCGGGTACGAGCAGTACTTC
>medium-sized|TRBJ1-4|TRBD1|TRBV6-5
CASSYTGGTNEKLFF
TGTGCCAGCAGTTACACAGGGGGAACTAATGAAAAACTGTTTTTT
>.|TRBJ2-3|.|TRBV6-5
CASGRAGDFTDTQYF
TGTGCCAGCGGTCGGGCAGGGGATTTCACAGATACGCAGTATTTT
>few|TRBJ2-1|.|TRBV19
CASSTGGSEQFF
TGTGCCAGTAGTACAGGGGGGAGTGAGCAGTTCTTC
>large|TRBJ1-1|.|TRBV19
CASSGSVSAFF
TGTGCCAGTAGTGGAAGCGTCTCAGCTTTCTTT
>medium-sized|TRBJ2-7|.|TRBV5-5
CASSLMSYEQYF
TGTGCCAGCAGCTTGATGAGTTACGAGCAGTACTTC
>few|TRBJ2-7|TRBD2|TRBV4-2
CASSQVAGETYEQYF
TGTGCCAGCAGCCAAGTGGCGGGGGAGACCTACGAGCAGTACTTC
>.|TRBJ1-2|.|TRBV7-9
CASSTQGSNYGYTF
TGTGCCAGCAGCACACAGGGTTCTAACTATGGCTACACCTTC
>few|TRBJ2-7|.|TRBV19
CASSIDRGSGEQYF
TGTGCCAGTAGTATAGATAGGGGCAGCGGCGAGCAGTACTTC
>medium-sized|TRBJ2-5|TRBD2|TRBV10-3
CAISGPPTSGREETQYF
TGTGCCATCAGTGGCCCTCCCACTAGCGGGAGAGAAGAGACCCAGTACTTC
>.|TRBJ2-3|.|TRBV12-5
CASGPDSLRGTQYF
TGTGCTAGTGGTCCCGATTCCCTCCGTGGGACGCAGTATTTT
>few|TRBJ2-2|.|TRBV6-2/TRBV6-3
CASNETPGPPGELFF
TGTGCCAGCAACGAAACACCGGGGCCGCCCGGGGAGCTGTTTTTT
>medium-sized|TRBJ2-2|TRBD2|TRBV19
CASSIPSSGAGGRTGELFF
TGTGCCAGTAGTATCCCTTCTTCGGGCGCGGGAGGGAGGACCGGGGAGCTGTTTTTT
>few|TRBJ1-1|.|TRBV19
CASSFQGSGFPEAFF
TGTGCCAGTAGTTTCCAAGGGTCGGGGTTCCCTGAAGCTTTCTTT
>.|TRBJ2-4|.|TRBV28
CASSPRGIQYF
TGTGCCAGCAGTCCAAGGGGAATTCAGTACTTC